A selection of T cell receptor beta chains follows, all from one sample in a study of post-analysis software for immune sequencing data. One entry per CDR3 protein results from TCRdb running MiXCR on the PCR reads. The table has more than 450,000 distinct CDR3 sequences, 34% seen once. The sample comprised blood. These receptors were collected from a girl between 2 and 17 years old with multiple sclerosis. Each CDR3 is given with its conserved first and last residue. The D gene is left open where the match is weak. The size of a clone is reported for some rows only, either as once, few or many, or as a class for expanded clones.

J gene,D gene,CDR3 length,V gene,clone size,CDR3 protein,CDR3 DNA
TRBJ1-4,TRBD1,15,TRBV5-1,-,CASSLRTGINEKLFF,TGCGCCAGCAGCTTACGGACAGGCATTAATGAAAAACTGTTTTTT
TRBJ2-5,TRBD1,15,TRBV14,few,CASSQDQRGRETQYF,TGTGCCAGCAGCCAAGATCAGAGGGGGCGGGAGACCCAGTACTTC
TRBJ2-1,-,11,TRBV20-1,few,CSARAPHEQFF,TGCAGTGCTAGAGCCCCCCATGAGCAGTTCTTC
TRBJ2-3,-,15,TRBV20-1,-,CSARAVLRSTDTQYF,TGCAGTGCTAGAGCGGTACTCCGCAGCACAGATACGCAGTATTTT
TRBJ1-1,-,12,TRBV29-1,once,CRGDALNTEAFF,TGCAGGGGGGACGCCTTGAACACTGAAGCTTTCTTT
TRBJ1-1,TRBD1,13,TRBV10-3,few,CAIRMGQGTEAFF,TGCGCCATCAGGATGGGACAGGGCACTGAAGCTTTCTTT
TRBJ2-1,-,13,TRBV29-1,-,CSVAGSGGGEQFF,TGCAGCGTTGCGGGATCAGGGGGGGGTGAGCAGTTCTTC
TRBJ2-7,TRBD1,16,TRBV29-1,-,CSVEVLQGESYNEQYF,TGCAGCGTTGAGGTATTACAGGGGGAGAGCTACAATGAGCAGTACTTC
TRBJ2-3,-,14,TRBV2,few,CASSQGWGTDTQYF,TGTGCCAGCAGTCAGGGCTGGGGGACAGATACGCAGTATTTT
TRBJ2-5,-,10,TRBV10-2,-,CASAQETQYF,TGCGCCAGCGCTCAGGAGACCCAGTACTTC
TRBJ1-1,-,15,TRBV9,-,CASSVEGTMNTEAFF,TGTGCCAGCAGCGTAGAGGGGACCATGAACACTGAAGCTTTCTTT
TRBJ1-1,-,14,TRBV28,few,CASCPHTFNTEAFF,TGTGCCAGCTGTCCACACACCTTCAACACTGAAGCTTTCTTT
TRBJ2-5,-,14,TRBV20-1,few,CSARGPGDQETQYF,TGCAGTGCTAGGGGGCCAGGGGATCAAGAGACCCAGTACTTC
TRBJ2-6,-,15,TRBV20-1,-,CSAPVPGDGANVLTF,TGCAGTGCTCCCGTGCCGGGGGATGGGGCCAACGTCCTGACTTTC
TRBJ2-7,-,13,TRBV18,few,CASSPEAGAEQYF,TGTGCCAGCTCACCAGAGGCAGGTGCCGAGCAGTACTTC
TRBJ2-1,TRBD2,16,TRBV7-2,few,CASSLGTSGPLNEQFF,TGTGCCAGCAGCTTAGGGACTAGCGGGCCCCTTAATGAGCAGTTCTTC
TRBJ2-3,-,16,TRBV9,-,CASSVGGPNPSDTQYF,TGTGCCAGCAGCGTAGGAGGCCCGAACCCTTCAGATACGCAGTATTTT
TRBJ2-1,TRBD2,15,TRBV5-4,-,CASSLAAGGPGEQFF,TGTGCCAGCAGCTTGGCGGCGGGGGGGCCGGGTGAGCAGTTCTTC
TRBJ2-3,-,13,TRBV12-3/TRBV12-4,-,CASSLTSADMQYF,TGTGCCAGCAGTCTCACCTCTGCAGATATGCAGTATTTT
TRBJ2-1,TRBD2,17,TRBV12-3/TRBV12-4,-,CASRDDPGLAGYNEQFF,TGTGCCAGCAGAGATGACCCGGGACTAGCGGGGTACAATGAGCAGTTCTTC
TRBJ1-2,-,11,TRBV29-1,-,CSVGGRDGYTF,TGCAGCGTTGGGGGGCGAGACGGCTACACCTTC
TRBJ2-7,-,15,TRBV29-1,-,CSVEDYQAGSYEQYF,TGCAGCGTTGAAGATTATCAGGCGGGCTCCTACGAGCAGTACTTC
TRBJ2-1,-,14,TRBV19,-,CASNSDSSYNEQFF,TGTGCCAGTAATTCGGACAGCTCCTACAATGAGCAGTTCTTC
TRBJ1-2,TRBD1,16,TRBV12-5,once,CASGSDRERINYGYTF,TGTGCTAGTGGTTCGGACAGGGAGCGAATTAACTATGGCTACACCTTC
TRBJ1-1,TRBD1,13,TRBV6-6,-,CASRYGTDTEAFF,TGTGCCAGCAGGTACGGGACAGACACTGAAGCTTTCTTT
TRBJ1-1,TRBD1,14,TRBV6-6,-,CASTNRQGSTEAFF,TGTGCCAGCACCAACAGACAGGGATCCACTGAAGCTTTCTTT
TRBJ1-1,-,15,TRBV7-6,-,CASSLVTGLNTEAFF,TGTGCCAGCAGCTTAGTTACAGGTCTAAACACTGAAGCTTTCTTT
TRBJ1-1,-,13,TRBV20-1,-,CSAGGAGNTEAFF,TGCAGTGCCGGGGGGGCTGGGAACACTGAAGCTTTCTTT
TRBJ1-5,-,14,TRBV24-1,-,CATSKGTYNQPQHF,TGTGCCACCAGCAAAGGGACTTACAATCAGCCCCAGCATTTT
TRBJ2-3,-,13,TRBV25-1,few,CASSGPRVMAQYF,TGTGCCAGCAGTGGGCCAAGGGTCATGGCGCAGTATTTT
TRBJ2-6,-,13,TRBV12-3/TRBV12-4,-,CASSDSGTNVLTF,TGTGCCAGCAGTGATTCTGGGACCAACGTCCTGACTTTC
TRBJ1-4,TRBD1,18,TRBV4-1,-,CASSQRPDRALANEKLFF,TGCGCCAGCAGCCAAAGGCCGGACAGGGCGTTAGCTAATGAAAAACTGTTTTTT
TRBJ2-1,TRBD2,21,TRBV7-3,few,CASSLWGVGTSGGQTNNEQFF,TGTGCCAGCAGCTTATGGGGGGTGGGGACTAGCGGGGGGCAAACTAACAATGAGCAGTTCTTC
TRBJ2-3,-,14,TRBV12-3/TRBV12-4,few,CASSQLAATDTQYF,TGTGCCAGCAGTCAATTAGCGGCAACAGATACGCAGTATTTT
TRBJ2-1,-,15,TRBV12-3/TRBV12-4,-,CASSFTRSIYNEQFF,TGTGCCAGCAGTTTTACCAGGTCTATCTACAATGAGCAGTTCTTC
TRBJ2-1,-,16,TRBV11-2,-,CASSFFWTQSYNEQFF,TGTGCCAGCAGCTTTTTTTGGACCCAATCCTACAATGAGCAGTTCTTC
TRBJ1-1,-,10,TRBV29-1,-,CVGLNTEAFF,TGCGTCGGGTTGAACACTGAAGCTTTCTTT
TRBJ2-1,-,14,TRBV11-1,-,CASSTETADNEQFF,TGTGCCAGCAGCACCGAGACAGCCGACAATGAGCAGTTCTTC
TRBJ2-7,-,11,TRBV10-3,-,CAIREQGEQYF,TGTGCCATCAGGGAGCAGGGCGAGCAGTACTTC
TRBJ1-6,-,15,TRBV21-1,-,CASSKITRNNSPLHF,TGTGCCAGCAGCAAAATAACGAGAAATAATTCACCCCTCCACTTT
TRBJ2-3,TRBD2,17,TRBV10-3,-,CAISGLAGAASTDTQYF,TGTGCCATCAGTGGATTAGCGGGGGCCGCTAGCACAGATACGCAGTATTTT
TRBJ2-7,-,15,TRBV20-1,few,CSATRGAGGKYEQYF,TGCAGTGCGACTAGGGGGGCAGGGGGAAAATACGAGCAGTACTTC